The sequence of this T cell receptor beta chain was determined in a study of technical replicates of blood from several donors. Profiled with immunoSEQ multiplex PCR; TCRdb holds only in-frame clones, not every one. Of tens of thousands of clones listed, about 97% were seen once; the top ten hold around 0.3%. Sequencing used T cells isolated from PBMCs. The TCR originated in a human donor in good health.

The CDR3 is CASRGQGMETQYF. CDR3 coding DNA: TGCGCCAGCAGGGGACAGGGGATGGAGACCCAGTACTTC. The chain carries TRBV5-1 and TRBJ2-5; 10 nucleotides line up with TRBD1. The length of the CDR3 is 13 residues. Germline assignment: CDR1 SGHRS and CDR2 YFSETQ. After removal of 5 bases from V and 5 bases from J, the junction contained 3 bases not matched to a gene.